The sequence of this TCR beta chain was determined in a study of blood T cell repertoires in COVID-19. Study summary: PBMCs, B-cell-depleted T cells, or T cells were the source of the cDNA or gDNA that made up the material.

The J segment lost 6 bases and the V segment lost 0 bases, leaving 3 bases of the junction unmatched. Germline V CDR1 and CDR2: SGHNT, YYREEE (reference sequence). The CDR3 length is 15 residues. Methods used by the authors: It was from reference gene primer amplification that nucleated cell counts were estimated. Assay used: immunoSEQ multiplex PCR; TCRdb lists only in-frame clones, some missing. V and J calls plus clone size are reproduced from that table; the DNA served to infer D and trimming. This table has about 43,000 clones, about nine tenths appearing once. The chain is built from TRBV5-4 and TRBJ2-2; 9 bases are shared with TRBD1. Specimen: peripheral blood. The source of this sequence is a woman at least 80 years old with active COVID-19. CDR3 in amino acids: CASSLGTGVAGELFF. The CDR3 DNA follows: TGTGCCAGCAGCTTGGGGACAGGGGTGGCCGGGGAGCTGTTTTTT.